The rows below give T cell receptor beta chains drawn from one sample of a study of Ad26.COV2.S vaccination and SARS-CoV-2 variants. The method was immunoSEQ multiplex PCR; TCRdb's version includes in-frame clones alone and lacks a portion of them. The repertoire holds over 400,000 clones, roughly nine tenths seen once, with about 2.5% in the top ten. The starting material was peripheral blood, obtained in a trial of Ad26.COV2.S vaccine versus placebo. Receptors were obtained from a person between 18 and 60 years old who received the Ad26.COV2.S COVID-19 vaccine or a placebo. Both conserved end residues are part of each CDR3. The order of the fields is clone size, J gene, D gene, V gene, CDR3 protein, CDR3 DNA. The D gene is left open where the match is weak. Some rows have no size entry. The others give once, few or many, or a class for an expanded clone.

>.|TRBJ2-7|.|TRBV18
CASSPSPGRDYEQYF
TGTGCCAGCTCACCTTCCCCAGGCAGGGACTACGAGCAGTACTTC
>.|TRBJ2-5|TRBD1|TRBV7-3
CASSWGQGTETQYF
TGTGCCAGCAGCTGGGGACAGGGGACCGAGACCCAGTACTTC
>.|TRBJ1-4|TRBD1|TRBV28
CASSLQGTGGEEKLFF
TGTGCCAGCAGTCTCCAAGGGACAGGGGGAGAGGAAAAACTGTTTTTT
>.|TRBJ1-6|TRBD1|TRBV5-4
CASSPGQGLEPPLHF
TGTGCCAGCAGCCCAGGACAGGGTCTCGAGCCACCCCTCCACTTT
>.|TRBJ2-6|.|TRBV2
CASSEGAGASSGANVLTF
TGTGCCAGCAGTGAGGGGGCAGGGGCCTCCTCTGGGGCCAACGTCCTGACTTTC
>.|TRBJ2-1|TRBD2|TRBV3-1/TRBV3-2
CASSDKTSGVFNEQFF
TGTGCCAGCAGCGATAAGACTAGCGGGGTTTTTAATGAGCAGTTCTTC
>.|TRBJ2-7|TRBD1|TRBV7-9
CASNRPGQVFEQYF
TGTGCCAGCAACCGCCCGGGACAGGTCTTCGAGCAGTACTTC
>.|TRBJ2-2|.|TRBV2
CASNSRGWNTGELFF
TGTGCCAGCAACAGCAGGGGTTGGAACACCGGGGAGCTGTTTTTT
>once|TRBJ2-2|.|TRBV5-6
CASSFGFTGELFF
TGTGCCAGCAGCTTTGGGTTCACCGGGGAGCTGTTTTTT
>.|TRBJ2-5|.|TRBV5-4
CASSDDMGGTETQYF
TGTGCCAGCAGCGACGATATGGGGGGCACGGAGACCCAGTACTTC
>.|TRBJ2-5|.|TRBV7-8
CASSLVWETQYF
TGTGCCAGCAGCTTAGTGTGGGAGACCCAGTACTTC
>few|TRBJ1-3|.|TRBV5-1
CASSDNRGNTIYF
TGCGCCAGCAGCGACAACAGGGGAAACACCATATATTTT
>.|TRBJ1-5|.|TRBV28
CASRLGGPDQPQHF
TGTGCCAGCAGACTAGGGGGGCCTGATCAGCCCCAGCATTTT
>.|TRBJ1-6|TRBD1|TRBV6-2/TRBV6-3
CASSYRTGVDSPLHF
TGTGCCAGCAGTTACAGGACAGGGGTGGATTCACCCCTCCACTTT
>.|TRBJ2-1|.|TRBV18
CASSPNTDNEQFF
TGTGCCAGCTCACCAAACACCGACAATGAGCAGTTCTTC
>.|TRBJ2-2|.|TRBV27
CASSLYRSNTGELFF
TGTGCCAGCAGTTTATACCGATCGAACACCGGGGAGCTGTTTTTT
>.|TRBJ1-1|.|TRBV5-1
CASSLGSGPGTEAFF
TGCGCCAGCAGCTTGGGGTCGGGACCGGGGACTGAAGCTTTCTTT
>.|TRBJ2-1|.|TRBV7-2
CASSSRTGTVEQFF
TGTGCCAGCAGCTCTCGGACGGGCACGGTTGAGCAGTTCTTC
>.|TRBJ2-5|.|TRBV11-3
CASSLGTGQQETQYF
TGTGCCAGCAGCTTAGGGACGGGTCAACAAGAGACCCAGTACTTC
>.|TRBJ2-4|.|TRBV3-1/TRBV3-2
CASSQVRGKGVNIQYF
TGTGCCAGCAGCCAGGTTAGGGGAAAGGGTGTGAACATTCAGTACTTC
>.|TRBJ1-1|.|TRBV7-9
CASSLGRDRLEAFF
TGTGCCAGCAGCTTAGGCCGAGACAGGCTTGAAGCTTTCTTT
>few|TRBJ1-2|.|TRBV6-6
CASSTYREGYTF
TGTGCCAGCAGTACTTACAGGGAGGGCTACACCTTC
>.|TRBJ1-1|.|TRBV12-3/TRBV12-4
CASRLTGLGAFF
TGTGCCAGCAGGTTGACAGGTTTGGGGGCTTTCTTT
>.|TRBJ2-5|TRBD2|TRBV19
CASSTGLAGGPLRETQYF
TGTGCCAGTAGTACAGGACTAGCGGGAGGGCCTTTGCGCGAGACCCAGTACTTC
>.|TRBJ1-2|TRBD1|TRBV4-3
CASSQALQGAGGYTF
TGCGCCAGCAGCCAAGCTCTGCAGGGGGCTGGGGGCTACACCTTC
>.|TRBJ1-1|.|TRBV29-1
CSVQRLNTEAFF
TGCAGCGTTCAAAGACTGAACACTGAAGCTTTCTTT
>.|TRBJ2-1|.|TRBV2
CASRAAYEQFF
TGTGCCAGCAGGGCCGCCTATGAGCAGTTCTTC
>.|TRBJ2-5|TRBD1|TRBV4-3
CASSQTGRETQYF
TGCGCCAGCAGCCAGACAGGGAGAGAGACCCAGTACTTC
>.|TRBJ1-5|.|TRBV6-2/TRBV6-3
CASSTRKEGFSNQPQHF
TGTGCCAGCAGTACAAGGAAAGAGGGTTTTAGCAATCAGCCCCAGCATTTT
>.|TRBJ2-5|TRBD1|TRBV13
CASSSGPTGGLETQYF
TGTGCCAGCAGCTCGGGCCCCACAGGGGGCTTGGAGACCCAGTACTTC